The rows below give T cell receptor beta chains drawn from one sample of a study of T cell responses to AZD1222 COVID-19 vaccine. TCRdb's copy holds only in-frame clones and misses some; the assay was immunoSEQ multiplex PCR. The sample lists about 39,000 clones, 88% seen once, with 26% in the top ten. Sequencing was performed on peripheral blood, taken 28 days after the second dose of the MenACWY control vaccine. Every receptor here comes from an adult who received the MenACWY meningococcal vaccine as a control. Both conserved end residues are part of each CDR3.

v_gene	j_gene	CDR3aa
TRBV7-9	TRBJ1-1	CASSPRQGALVTEAFF
TRBV28	TRBJ2-7	CASSQGQGLPYEQYF
TRBV6-6	TRBJ2-2	CASSYGLAGELFF
TRBV5-1	TRBJ2-1	CASSLGEGGEQFF
TRBV4-1	TRBJ2-2	CASSLQRTGELFF
TRBV29-1	TRBJ2-7	CSVELLMRQGASYEQYF
TRBV27	TRBJ2-2	CASSSITGELFF
TRBV6-5	TRBJ1-2	CASRGQGRNYGYTF
TRBV28	TRBJ2-1	CASSTPREIRDEQFF
TRBV5-1	TRBJ2-5	CASSQTWETQYF
TRBV7-2	TRBJ2-7	CASSFNRGSYEQYF
TRBV7-9	TRBJ2-7	CASSSSPYEQYF
TRBV5-1	TRBJ2-7	CASSLVGYEQYF
TRBV11-2	TRBJ2-2	CASSRRGREGSTGELFF
TRBV19	TRBJ2-3	CASRDRSSTDTQYF
TRBV30	TRBJ2-5	CAWGWTSGRGETQYF
TRBV6-6	TRBJ2-1	CASRDQLGSSYNEQFF
TRBV27	TRBJ1-5	CASSFLGQLSHQPQHF
TRBV19	TRBJ1-2	CASRGVGYTF
TRBV21-1	TRBJ2-4	CASSTSGTGGSLAKNIQYF
TRBV2	TRBJ1-2	CASSVYRDGYTF
TRBV30	TRBJ2-7	CASRDRGSYEQYF
TRBV2	TRBJ2-1	CASSKTGTGIYNEQFF
TRBV5-6	TRBJ1-6	CASSLDSAHSPLHF
TRBV20-1	TRBJ2-7	CSAAGVGEQYF
TRBV28	TRBJ2-7	CATFSQVDYEQYF
TRBV6-5	TRBJ1-5	CASSWDRNQPQHF
TRBV11-3	TRBJ2-1	CASSLDRAGGYNEQFF
TRBV6-1	TRBJ2-7	CASSESGSPSVQYF
TRBV12-5	TRBJ2-1	CASGLVVAGVSEQFF
TRBV24-1	TRBJ1-5	CATSDTQGWNQPQHF
TRBV6-5	TRBJ2-7	CASTLRSYEQYF
TRBV6-5	TRBJ1-2	CASSYDETGRAGYTF
TRBV28	TRBJ1-1	CASSTSDRDQDTEAFF
TRBV6-5	TRBJ1-2	CASAPQGGPLPLYTF
TRBV11-3	TRBJ2-3	CASSPDPDTQYF
TRBV7-9	TRBJ1-1	CASSLVGGPPEAFF
TRBV5-1	TRBJ1-3	CASSPGSDRASGNTIYF
TRBV18	TRBJ1-4	CASSPPGRNGNRNEKLFF
TRBV30	TRBJ1-3	CAWEQGYSGNTIYF
TRBV15	TRBJ2-7	CATSPRTVPYEQYF
TRBV6-1	TRBJ1-5	CASSERRNQPQHF
TRBV30	TRBJ2-2	CAWSVQNRETGELFF
TRBV7-9	TRBJ1-2	CASSRPREAYGYTF
TRBV2	TRBJ2-6	CATDGSSGANVLTF
TRBV27	TRBJ1-6	CASSFRAGVGNSPLHF